The T cell receptor (beta chain) described here comes from a study of OX40 agonist ivuxolimab in advanced cancers. This clone was recorded a few times. Measured with immunoSEQ multiplex PCR; TCRdb has only the in-frame clones, and not every one. The data show about 82,000 clones, more than 80% seen once. Trimming took 5 bases from V and 4 from J; bases not matched to a gene: 13. CDR3 length: 17 residues. CDR1 is SEHNR, CDR2 FQNEAQ, per germline (reference sequence). The genes are TRBV7-9 and TRBJ2-3, with TRBD2 identical over 9 bases. The sample in question was CD4+ or CD8+ T cells sorted from blood, obtained in a trial of the OX40 agonist ivuxolimab. The sequence derives from an adult with an advanced solid tumor such as melanoma, head and neck, liver or kidney cancer. The CDR3 coding sequence is TGTGCCAGCAGCGATTCATTGGGGCGGGGGGGCCCAGATACGCAGTATTTT. Protein product: CASSDSLGRGGPDTQYF.